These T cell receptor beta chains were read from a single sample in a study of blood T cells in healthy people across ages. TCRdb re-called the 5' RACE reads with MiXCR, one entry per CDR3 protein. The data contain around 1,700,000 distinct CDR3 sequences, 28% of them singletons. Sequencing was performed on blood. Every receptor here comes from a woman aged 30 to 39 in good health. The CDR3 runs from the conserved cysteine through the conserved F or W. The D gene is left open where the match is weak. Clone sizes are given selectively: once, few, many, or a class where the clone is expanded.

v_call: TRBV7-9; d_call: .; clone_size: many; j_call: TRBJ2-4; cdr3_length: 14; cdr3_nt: TGTGCCAGCAGCTTGGGGGCGGGTCAAAACATTCAGTACTTC; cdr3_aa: CASSLGAGQNIQYF
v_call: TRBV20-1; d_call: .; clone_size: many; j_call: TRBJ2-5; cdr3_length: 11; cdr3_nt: TGCAGTGCTAGGGGGGTGGAGACCCAGTACTTC; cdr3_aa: CSARGVETQYF
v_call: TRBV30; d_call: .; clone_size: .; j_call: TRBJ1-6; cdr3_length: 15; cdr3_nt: TGTGCCTGGAAGGGTCCCTTGGCCGGGAATTCACCCCTCCACTTT; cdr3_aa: CAWKGPLAGNSPLHF
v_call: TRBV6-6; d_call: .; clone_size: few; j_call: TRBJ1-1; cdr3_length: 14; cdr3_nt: TGTGCCAGCAGGGAGGGGAGAGCGAACACTGAAGCTTTCTTT; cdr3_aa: CASREGRANTEAFF
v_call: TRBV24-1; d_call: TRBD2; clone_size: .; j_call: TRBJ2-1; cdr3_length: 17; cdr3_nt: TGTGCCACCAGTGATCCCCTGACTAGCGGAGGTAGGGATGAGCAGTTCTTC; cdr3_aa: CATSDPLTSGGRDEQFF
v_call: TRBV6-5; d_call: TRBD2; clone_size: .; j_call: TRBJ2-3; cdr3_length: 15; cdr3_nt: TGTGCCAGCAGTTCTCCCGCGGGAGCTGGAGATACGCAGTATTTT; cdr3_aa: CASSSPAGAGDTQYF
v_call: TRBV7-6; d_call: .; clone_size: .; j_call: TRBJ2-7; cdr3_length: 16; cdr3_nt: TGTGCCAGCAGCTTAGTCGGTGGAGGGGGCAGGTACGAGCAGTACTTC; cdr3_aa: CASSLVGGGGRYEQYF
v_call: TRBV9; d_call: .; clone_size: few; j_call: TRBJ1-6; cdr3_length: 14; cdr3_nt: TGTGCCAGCGGGGGGGTTACAGGAGATTCACCCCTCCACTTT; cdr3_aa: CASGGVTGDSPLHF
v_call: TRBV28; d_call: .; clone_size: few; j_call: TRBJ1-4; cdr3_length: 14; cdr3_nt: TGTGCCAGCAGTTTAAAGCAGGGAAATGAAAAACTGTTTTTT; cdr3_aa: CASSLKQGNEKLFF
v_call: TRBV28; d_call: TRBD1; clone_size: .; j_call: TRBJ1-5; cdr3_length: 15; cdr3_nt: TGTGCCAGCCAAGAGACAGGGCCTGGGAGTCAGCCCCAGCATTTT; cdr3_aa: CASQETGPGSQPQHF
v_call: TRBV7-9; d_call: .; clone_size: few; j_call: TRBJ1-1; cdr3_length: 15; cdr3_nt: TGTGCCAGCAGCTTATTTGGTAGAGGGAACACTGAAGCTTTCTTT; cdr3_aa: CASSLFGRGNTEAFF
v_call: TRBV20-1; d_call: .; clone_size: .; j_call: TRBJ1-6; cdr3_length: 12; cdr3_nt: TGCAGTGCTAGACAGCCAGATTCACCCCTCCACTTT; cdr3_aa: CSARQPDSPLHF
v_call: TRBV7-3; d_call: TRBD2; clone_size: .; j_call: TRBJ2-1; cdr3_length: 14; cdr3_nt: TGTGCCAGCAGTTTAATCGGGGGGAACAATGAGCAGTTCTTC; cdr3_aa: CASSLIGGNNEQFF
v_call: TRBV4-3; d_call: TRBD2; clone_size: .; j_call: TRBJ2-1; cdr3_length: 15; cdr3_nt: TGCGCCAGCAGCTACGGGGCTAGCGGGTCAAATGAGCAGTTCTTC; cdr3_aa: CASSYGASGSNEQFF
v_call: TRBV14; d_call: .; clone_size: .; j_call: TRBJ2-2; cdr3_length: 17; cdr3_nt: TGTGCCAGCAGCCAAGATATCGGGCGGTTAAACACCGGGGAGCTGTTTTTT; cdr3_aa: CASSQDIGRLNTGELFF
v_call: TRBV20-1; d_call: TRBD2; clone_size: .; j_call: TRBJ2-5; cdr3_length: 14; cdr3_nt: TGCAGTGCTAGGGCTAGCGGGAGAAACAATGAGCAGTACTTC; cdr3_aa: CSARASGRNNEQYF